A selection of T cell receptor beta chains follows, all from one sample in a study of blood T cell repertoires in COVID-19. Data came from immunoSEQ multiplex PCR; TCRdb stores just in-frame clones and leaves some out. The table includes under 200,000 clones, 86% detected once. Sequencing was performed on peripheral blood. The receptors derive from a man aged 18-30 years with acute or convalescent COVID-19. Each CDR3 is given with its conserved first and last residue. Fields, in order: D gene, V gene, CDR3 protein. D genes are given only for firm matches.

D: NA; V: TRBV3-1/TRBV3-2; CDR3: CASSLTRGYNEQFF
D: TRBD1; V: TRBV5-1; CDR3: CASSLGQGEYGYTF
D: TRBD1; V: TRBV4-1; CDR3: CASRRRWTGSSGNTIYF
D: NA; V: TRBV6-5; CDR3: CASTLSWTENYGYTF
D: TRBD1; V: TRBV7-9; CDR3: CASSQQGAQPGELFF
D: NA; V: TRBV5-5; CDR3: CASSFHSLYGYTF
D: TRBD1; V: TRBV6-6; CDR3: CATGQDLADTQYF
D: NA; V: TRBV6-1; CDR3: CASSDPPRNTEAFF
D: NA; V: TRBV5-8; CDR3: CASSLVVGLDQPQHF
D: TRBD1; V: TRBV24-1; CDR3: CATSDLRQGSNTGELFF
D: NA; V: TRBV2; CDR3: CASTRRGIMNTEAFF
D: NA; V: TRBV2; CDR3: CASSETGEVEAFF
D: NA; V: TRBV7-9; CDR3: CASTISVGRTSYNEQFF
D: TRBD2; V: TRBV5-5; CDR3: CASSRGTSGGPNPEQYF
D: TRBD2; V: TRBV2; CDR3: CASRAPGLATDTQYF
D: NA; V: TRBV2; CDR3: CASRREGNTEAFF
D: NA; V: TRBV13; CDR3: CASSFQNKDTQYF
D: NA; V: TRBV11-2; CDR3: CASSPRVGRPQETQYF
D: TRBD1; V: TRBV28; CDR3: CASSWPNRGLPLHF
D: NA; V: TRBV21-1; CDR3: CASSKRGERIKIYQPQHF
D: TRBD1; V: TRBV10-3; CDR3: CAISEGQGPPYGYTF
D: TRBD2; V: TRBV6-5; CDR3: CASEGLAVGTDTQYF
D: TRBD2; V: TRBV6-5; CDR3: CASSLTSGGKDTQYF
D: NA; V: TRBV3-1/TRBV3-2; CDR3: CASSPRRRGGNEQFF
D: NA; V: TRBV18; CDR3: CASSPRTSGVGTGELFF
D: TRBD1; V: TRBV18; CDR3: CASSGDRLPNTEAFF
D: NA; V: TRBV4-1; CDR3: CASTSEGGPSGSNEQFF
D: TRBD1; V: TRBV7-3; CDR3: CASSPGQGGNEQFF
D: TRBD1; V: TRBV18; CDR3: CASSPPKGQGPTEAFF
D: NA; V: TRBV21-1; CDR3: CASSRRRVRANYGYTF
D: TRBD2; V: TRBV7-8; CDR3: CASSSGLAGGLIQQYF
D: NA; V: TRBV23-1; CDR3: CASSQSSGVPNYGYTF
D: TRBD1; V: TRBV7-9; CDR3: CASSLVGTGNGYTF
D: NA; V: TRBV7-3; CDR3: CASSWAGANTDTQYF
D: TRBD2; V: TRBV19; CDR3: CASSMTSGGTQETQYF
D: TRBD1; V: TRBV29-1; CDR3: CSVGTAQNTGELFF
D: TRBD2; V: TRBV7-9; CDR3: CASSPLAGDFNEQFF
D: TRBD1; V: TRBV19; CDR3: CASTPGQGSYNEQFF
D: NA; V: TRBV6-5; CDR3: CASSYEANYGYTF
D: NA; V: TRBV30; CDR3: CAWSVGAGFNYGYTF
D: NA; V: TRBV5-1; CDR3: CASSPGDSYNEQFF
D: TRBD1; V: TRBV6-6; CDR3: CASIKQGVRNNEQFF
D: NA; V: TRBV7-9; CDR3: CASSLISGQLPNYGYTF
D: TRBD1; V: TRBV7-9; CDR3: CASSTGTGGPGANVLTF
D: TRBD1; V: TRBV4-1; CDR3: CASSQEVPTGSSYEQYF
D: TRBD1; V: TRBV18; CDR3: CASSPGTGDTEAFF
D: TRBD1; V: TRBV3-1/TRBV3-2; CDR3: CASSPIRGLAGNTIYF
D: TRBD2; V: TRBV5-4; CDR3: CASSLAWGLASGELFF
D: TRBD1; V: TRBV30; CDR3: CAWRGQGGREKLFF
D: TRBD1; V: TRBV24-1; CDR3: CATSETGTGRGNQPQHF
D: NA; V: TRBV7-3; CDR3: CASSRTGNSNYGYTF
D: NA; V: TRBV6-1; CDR3: CASSERGIGYGYTF
D: TRBD1; V: TRBV30; CDR3: CAWSGGRTGVFSNQPQHF
D: TRBD1; V: TRBV6-2/TRBV6-3; CDR3: CASSSTGAKAQPQHF